This T cell receptor beta chain derives from a study of T cell responses to AZD1222 COVID-19 vaccine. In regard to this clone: Its specificity is not known.

General study results and limits: Recipients of AZD1222 seropositive at baseline numbered only five or six. Donors skewed white British and female; clonal diversity was possibly underestimated.

Germline assignment: CDR1 SNHLY and CDR2 FYNNEI. V shed 10 bases and J shed 4 bases, with 11 bases lying between them. The CDR3 totals 12 residues. Repertoires were generated with immunoSEQ multiplex PCR, while TCRdb's copy carries only in-frame clones and drops some. The data contain fewer than 100,000 clones, roughly 88% of them singletons. This sequence originates from an adult in good health. The sequencing here drew on peripheral blood, taken on day 0 of AZD1222 vaccination. The chain links TRBV2 to TRBJ1-3; possibly TRBD1 for D (5 bases). The CDR3 here is CATGQEGNTIYF. CDR3 nucleotides: TGTGCCACAGGGCAGGAGGGAAACACCATATATTTT. The whole variable domain, filled in from reference TRBV2 and TRBJ1-3, reads EPEVTQTPSHQVTQMGQEVILRCVPISNHLYFYWYRQILGQKVEFLVSFYNNEISEKSEIFDDQFSVERPDGSNFTLKIRSTKLEDSAMYFCATGQEGNTIYFGEGSWLTVV.